A selection of T cell receptor beta chains follows, all from one sample in a study of identical twins. In TCRdb, the 5' RACE reads were re-called with MiXCR into one record per CDR3 protein. The sample carries 310,000 or so distinct CDR3 sequences, less than 9% recorded once. These data were likewise used in another study, on yellow fever vaccine responses in identical twins.

Source material: memory (CD45RO+) T cells sorted from blood. All receptors come from a woman aged 18-29 years in good health. The CDR3 runs from the conserved cysteine through the conserved F or W. The D gene is left open where the match is weak. A row's size may be missing; if present it is once, few, many or a size class.

clone_size: -
v_call: TRBV20-1
j_call: TRBJ2-3
d_call: -
cdr3_length: 16
cdr3_nt: TGCAGTGCTAGAGATTCCGGGCGGACTAGCACAGATACGCAGTATTTT
cdr3_aa: CSARDSGRTSTDTQYF

clone_size: -
v_call: TRBV2
j_call: TRBJ1-6
d_call: -
cdr3_length: 11
cdr3_nt: TGTGCCAGCAGTGAATGGGTAGCCCTCCACTTT
cdr3_aa: CASSEWVALHF

clone_size: many
v_call: TRBV20-1
j_call: TRBJ1-1
d_call: TRBD1
cdr3_length: 16
cdr3_nt: TGCAGTGCTGCTTATCGGGACAGGGGAATGAACACTGAAGCTTTCTTT
cdr3_aa: CSAAYRDRGMNTEAFF

clone_size: -
v_call: TRBV12-3/TRBV12-4
j_call: TRBJ2-3
d_call: -
cdr3_length: 12
cdr3_nt: TGTGCCAGCAGTTTTGGCCCGGATACGCAGTATTTT
cdr3_aa: CASSFGPDTQYF

clone_size: many
v_call: TRBV5-1
j_call: TRBJ2-3
d_call: TRBD2
cdr3_length: 14
cdr3_nt: TGCGCCAGTCGACTAGCGGGAGCGGCGGATACGCAGTATTTT
cdr3_aa: CASRLAGAADTQYF

clone_size: few
v_call: TRBV18
j_call: TRBJ1-1
d_call: -
cdr3_length: 14
cdr3_nt: TGTGCCAGCTCACCTTCCGGGACACCCGGGGAGGCTTTCTTT
cdr3_aa: CASSPSGTPGEAFF

clone_size: -
v_call: TRBV5-1
j_call: TRBJ2-5
d_call: TRBD2
cdr3_length: 18
cdr3_nt: TGCGCCAGCAGGAGAGGGGACCCAGCGGGGCTCTATGGGGAGACCCAGTACTTC
cdr3_aa: CASRRGDPAGLYGETQYF

clone_size: many
v_call: TRBV12-3/TRBV12-4
j_call: TRBJ1-3
d_call: -
cdr3_length: 16
cdr3_nt: TGTGCCAGCAGTGACGGACAGCTAACCTTTGGAAACACCATATATTTT
cdr3_aa: CASSDGQLTFGNTIYF

clone_size: many
v_call: TRBV7-3
j_call: TRBJ2-1
d_call: TRBD2
cdr3_length: 14
cdr3_nt: TGTGCCAGCAGCTTAATGGGACTAGGGGATGAGCAGTTCTTC
cdr3_aa: CASSLMGLGDEQFF

clone_size: -
v_call: TRBV20-1
j_call: TRBJ2-3
d_call: TRBD2
cdr3_length: 17
cdr3_nt: TGCTGTGCTATACTCGAAGCGGGAGTCGTTGGTAGGGATACGCAGTATTTT
cdr3_aa: CCAILEAGVVGRDTQYF

clone_size: -
v_call: TRBV14
j_call: TRBJ1-1
d_call: -
cdr3_length: 13
cdr3_nt: TGTGCCAGCAGCCACCGACAGAATCCTGAAGCTTTCTTT
cdr3_aa: CASSHRQNPEAFF

clone_size: -
v_call: TRBV6-1
j_call: TRBJ1-4
d_call: -
cdr3_length: 13
cdr3_nt: TGTGCCAGCAAGGACCTTTCCAGTGAAAAACTGTTTTTT
cdr3_aa: CASKDLSSEKLFF

clone_size: -
v_call: TRBV9
j_call: TRBJ2-2
d_call: TRBD1
cdr3_length: 13
cdr3_nt: TGTGCCAGCAGCCCCACAGGGGCCGGGGAGCTGTTTTTT
cdr3_aa: CASSPTGAGELFF

clone_size: few
v_call: TRBV28
j_call: TRBJ2-4
d_call: TRBD2
cdr3_length: 18
cdr3_nt: TGTGCCAGCAGTTCGGCCGGGACTAGCGGGGGAGCCAAAAACATTCAGTACTTC
cdr3_aa: CASSSAGTSGGAKNIQYF

clone_size: few
v_call: TRBV25-1
j_call: TRBJ2-2
d_call: -
cdr3_length: 15
cdr3_nt: TGTGCCAGCAGTGAGGCAGGACAGCCCACCGGGGAGCTGTTTTTT
cdr3_aa: CASSEAGQPTGELFF

clone_size: -
v_call: TRBV20-1
j_call: TRBJ2-1
d_call: TRBD2
cdr3_length: 16
cdr3_nt: TGCAGTGCTAGCCCCCACGGTAGCGGGAGGGACAATGAGCAGTTCTTC
cdr3_aa: CSASPHGSGRDNEQFF

clone_size: -
v_call: TRBV24-1
j_call: TRBJ2-1
d_call: -
cdr3_length: 11
cdr3_nt: TGTGCCACCAGTGATTTCATTGAGCAGTTCTTC
cdr3_aa: CATSDFIEQFF

clone_size: few
v_call: TRBV25-1
j_call: TRBJ2-7
d_call: TRBD2
cdr3_length: 14
cdr3_nt: TGTGCCAGCAGCCGTGGACTAGCGGAGAGCGAGCAGTACTTC
cdr3_aa: CASSRGLAESEQYF

clone_size: -
v_call: TRBV6-1
j_call: TRBJ2-2
d_call: -
cdr3_length: 14
cdr3_nt: TGTGCCAGCTTGACTGGGGATATGTCCGGGGAGCTGTTTTTT
cdr3_aa: CASLTGDMSGELFF

clone_size: many
v_call: TRBV7-9
j_call: TRBJ2-5
d_call: TRBD1
cdr3_length: 14
cdr3_nt: TGTGCCAGCAGCCCCGGACAGGGTTTGGCCCAAGAGTACTTC
cdr3_aa: CASSPGQGLAQEYF

clone_size: -
v_call: TRBV20-1
j_call: TRBJ2-1
d_call: TRBD2
cdr3_length: 11
cdr3_nt: TGCAGTGTTTCCAAAGCGGGAGAGCAGTTCTTC
cdr3_aa: CSVSKAGEQFF

clone_size: few
v_call: TRBV3-1
j_call: TRBJ2-2
d_call: -
cdr3_length: 19
cdr3_nt: TGTGCCAGCAGCCAAGGAAGGACAGGAGGGATGATGGGACCCGGGGAGCTGTTTTTT
cdr3_aa: CASSQGRTGGMMGPGELFF

clone_size: -
v_call: TRBV3-1
j_call: TRBJ2-7
d_call: TRBD2
cdr3_length: 15
cdr3_nt: TGTGCCAGCAGCACAACTAGCGGGAGGTTTTGGGAGCAGTACTTC
cdr3_aa: CASSTTSGRFWEQYF

clone_size: few
v_call: TRBV4-1
j_call: TRBJ2-1
d_call: TRBD2
cdr3_length: 17
cdr3_nt: TGCGCCAGCAGCCAAGAGTGGAGGACTAGCGGGAGCAATGAGCAGTTCTTC
cdr3_aa: CASSQEWRTSGSNEQFF

clone_size: few
v_call: TRBV27
j_call: TRBJ2-7
d_call: -
cdr3_length: 16
cdr3_nt: TGTGCCAGCAGTTGGAGGTGGACAGGGAGGGCTGGGGAGCAGTACTTC
cdr3_aa: CASSWRWTGRAGEQYF

clone_size: -
v_call: TRBV13
j_call: TRBJ2-7
d_call: TRBD2
cdr3_length: 15
cdr3_nt: TGTGCCAGCAGCCAGGGACTAGCGAATCACTACGAGCGGTACTTC
cdr3_aa: CASSQGLANHYERYF

clone_size: -
v_call: TRBV12-3/TRBV12-4
j_call: TRBJ2-2
d_call: -
cdr3_length: 15
cdr3_nt: TGTGCCAGCAGACATCAGACAGAGAACACCGGGGAGCTGTTTTTT
cdr3_aa: CASRHQTENTGELFF

clone_size: -
v_call: TRBV7-8
j_call: TRBJ2-2
d_call: -
cdr3_length: 18
cdr3_nt: TGTGCCAGCAGCTTGGGAACCCCCAGCGGACCATACACCGGGGAGCTGTTTTTT
cdr3_aa: CASSLGTPSGPYTGELFF

clone_size: few
v_call: TRBV9
j_call: TRBJ2-3
d_call: -
cdr3_length: 15
cdr3_nt: TGTGCCAGCAAAGAAAGCGGTTTAAGGACAGATACGCAGTATTTT
cdr3_aa: CASKESGLRTDTQYF

clone_size: -
v_call: TRBV20-1
j_call: TRBJ1-1
d_call: TRBD1
cdr3_length: 14
cdr3_nt: TGCAGTGCAAAAAGCACAGGGGGCGACACTGAAGCTTTCTTT
cdr3_aa: CSAKSTGGDTEAFF

clone_size: few
v_call: TRBV5-5
j_call: TRBJ1-4
d_call: -
cdr3_length: 14
cdr3_nt: TGTGCCAGCAGCGGGTACCGGGACGCTGAAAAACTGTTTTTT
cdr3_aa: CASSGYRDAEKLFF

clone_size: -
v_call: TRBV3-1
j_call: TRBJ2-1
d_call: -
cdr3_length: 14
cdr3_nt: TGTGCCAGCAGCCAAGGTCTAGGATACAATGAGCAGTTCTTC
cdr3_aa: CASSQGLGYNEQFF

clone_size: few
v_call: TRBV18
j_call: TRBJ2-2
d_call: -
cdr3_length: 13
cdr3_nt: TGTGCCAGCTCACCAAGGGGGACCGGGGAGCTGTTTTTT
cdr3_aa: CASSPRGTGELFF

clone_size: -
v_call: TRBV20-1
j_call: TRBJ1-1
d_call: -
cdr3_length: 10
cdr3_nt: TGCAGTGCTAGCAACACTGAAGCTTTCTTT
cdr3_aa: CSASNTEAFF

clone_size: few
v_call: TRBV21-1
j_call: TRBJ2-5
d_call: -
cdr3_length: 14
cdr3_nt: TGTGCCAGGGGGGGGGTGCCCGTCCAAGAGACCCAGTACTTC
cdr3_aa: CARGGVPVQETQYF